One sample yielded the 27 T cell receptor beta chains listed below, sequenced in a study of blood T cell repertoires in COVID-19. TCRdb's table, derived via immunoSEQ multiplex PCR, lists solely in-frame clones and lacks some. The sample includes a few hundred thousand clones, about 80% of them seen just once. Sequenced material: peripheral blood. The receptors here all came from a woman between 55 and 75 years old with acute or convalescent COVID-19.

CDR3 in amino acids: CASSYGTFGNTIYF. The CDR3 DNA is TGTGCCAGCAGCTACGGGACATTTGGAAACACCATATATTTT. The rearrangement uses TRBV5-6 and TRBJ1-3; the D gene is possibly TRBD1 (6 bases). The germline CDR1 and CDR2 sequences are SGHDT and YYEEEE. This CDR3 spans 14 amino acids. V was shortened by 3 bases and J by 3 bases, with 10 bases between the two germline ends.

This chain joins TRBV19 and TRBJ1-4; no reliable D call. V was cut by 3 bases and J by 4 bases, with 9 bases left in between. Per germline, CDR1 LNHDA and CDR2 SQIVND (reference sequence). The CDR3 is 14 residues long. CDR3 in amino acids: CASSMRVINEKLFF. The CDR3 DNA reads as TGTGCCAGTAGTATGAGGGTTATTAATGAAAAACTGTTTTTT. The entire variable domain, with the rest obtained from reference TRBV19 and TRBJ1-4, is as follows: DGGITQSPKYLFRKEGQNVTLSCEQNLNHDAMYWYRQDPGQGLRLIYYSQIVNDFQKGDIAEGYSVSREKKESFPLTVTSAQKNPTAFYLCASSMRVINEKLFFGSGTQLSVL.

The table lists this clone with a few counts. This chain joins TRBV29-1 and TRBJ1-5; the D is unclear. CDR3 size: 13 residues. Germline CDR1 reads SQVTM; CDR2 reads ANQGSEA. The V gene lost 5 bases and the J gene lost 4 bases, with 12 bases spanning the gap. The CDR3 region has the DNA TGCAGCGTTAAGGCAGGCCCGAATCAGCCCCAGCATTTT. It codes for CSVKAGPNQPQHF.

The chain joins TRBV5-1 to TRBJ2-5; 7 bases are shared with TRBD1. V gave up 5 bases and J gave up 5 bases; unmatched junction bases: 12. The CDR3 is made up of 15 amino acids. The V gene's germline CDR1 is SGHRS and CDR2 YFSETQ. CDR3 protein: CASRLRQGGGETQYF. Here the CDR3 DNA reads TGCGCCAGCAGACTGCGACAGGGTGGAGGTGAGACCCAGTACTTC.

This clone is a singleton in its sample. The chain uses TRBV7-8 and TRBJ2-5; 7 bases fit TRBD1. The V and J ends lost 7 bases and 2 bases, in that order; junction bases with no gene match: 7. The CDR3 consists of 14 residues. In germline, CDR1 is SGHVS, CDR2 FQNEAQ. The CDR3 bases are TGTGCCAGCACCACCGGGACAGTGCAAGAGACCCAGTACTTC. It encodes CASTTGTVQETQYF.

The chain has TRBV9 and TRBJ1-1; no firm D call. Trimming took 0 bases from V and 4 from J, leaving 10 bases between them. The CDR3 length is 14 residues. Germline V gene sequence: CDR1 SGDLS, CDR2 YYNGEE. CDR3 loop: CASSVEPVGTEAFF. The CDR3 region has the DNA TGTGCCAGCAGCGTAGAACCGGTCGGCACTGAAGCTTTCTTT.

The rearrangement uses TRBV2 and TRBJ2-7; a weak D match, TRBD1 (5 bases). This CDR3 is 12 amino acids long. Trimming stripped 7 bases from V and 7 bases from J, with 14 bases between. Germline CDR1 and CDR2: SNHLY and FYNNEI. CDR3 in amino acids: CASNAGFGEQYF. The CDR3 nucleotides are TGTGCCAGCAATGCAGGGTTTGGTGAGCAGTACTTC.

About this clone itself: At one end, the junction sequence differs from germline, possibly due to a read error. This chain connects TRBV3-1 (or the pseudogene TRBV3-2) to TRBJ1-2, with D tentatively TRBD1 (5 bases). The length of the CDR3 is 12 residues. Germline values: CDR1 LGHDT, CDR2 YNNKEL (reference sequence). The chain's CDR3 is CASSSLGHSLRF. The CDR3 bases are TGTGCCAGCAGTTCTCTTGGACATAGTCTCCGCTTC.

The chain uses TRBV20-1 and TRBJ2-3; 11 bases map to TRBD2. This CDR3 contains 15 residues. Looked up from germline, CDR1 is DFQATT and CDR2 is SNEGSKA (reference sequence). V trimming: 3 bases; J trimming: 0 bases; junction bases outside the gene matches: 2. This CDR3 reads CSASSGGVSTDTQYF. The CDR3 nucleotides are TGCAGTGCTAGTAGCGGGGGGGTAAGCACAGATACGCAGTATTTT.

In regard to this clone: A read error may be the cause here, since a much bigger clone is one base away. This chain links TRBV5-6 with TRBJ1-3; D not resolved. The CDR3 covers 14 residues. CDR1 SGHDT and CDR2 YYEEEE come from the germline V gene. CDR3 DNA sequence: TGTGCCGGCAGCCGAGGTGGCTCTGGAAACACCATATATTTT. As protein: CAGSRGGSGNTIYF.

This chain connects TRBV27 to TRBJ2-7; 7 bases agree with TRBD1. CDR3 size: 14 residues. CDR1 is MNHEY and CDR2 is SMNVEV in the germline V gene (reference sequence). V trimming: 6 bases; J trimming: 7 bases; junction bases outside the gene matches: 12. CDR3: CASRNSGGGSEQYF. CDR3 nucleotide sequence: TGTGCCAGCAGAAACTCAGGGGGTGGGTCGGAGCAGTACTTC.

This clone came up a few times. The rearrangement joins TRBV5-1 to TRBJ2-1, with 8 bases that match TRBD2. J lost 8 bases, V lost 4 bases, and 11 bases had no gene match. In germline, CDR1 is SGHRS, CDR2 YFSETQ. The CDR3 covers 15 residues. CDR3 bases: TGCGCCAGCAGCCCGGCGGGGGGTTCAGGGGATGAGCAGTTCTTC. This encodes CASSPAGGSGDEQFF.

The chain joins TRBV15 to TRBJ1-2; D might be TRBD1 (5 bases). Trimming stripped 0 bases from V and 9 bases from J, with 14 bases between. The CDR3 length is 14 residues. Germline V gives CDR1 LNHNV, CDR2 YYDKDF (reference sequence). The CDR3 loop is CATSRDREVWSYTF. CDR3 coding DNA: TGTGCCACCAGCAGAGACAGGGAGGTGTGGAGCTACACCTTC.

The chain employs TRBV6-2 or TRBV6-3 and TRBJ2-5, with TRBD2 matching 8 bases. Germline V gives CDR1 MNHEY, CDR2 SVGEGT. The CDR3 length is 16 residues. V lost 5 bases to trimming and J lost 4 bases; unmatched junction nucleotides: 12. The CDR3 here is CASSPLSRTSRETQYF. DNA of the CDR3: TGTGCCAGCAGTCCCCTCAGTCGGACTAGCCGAGAGACCCAGTACTTC.

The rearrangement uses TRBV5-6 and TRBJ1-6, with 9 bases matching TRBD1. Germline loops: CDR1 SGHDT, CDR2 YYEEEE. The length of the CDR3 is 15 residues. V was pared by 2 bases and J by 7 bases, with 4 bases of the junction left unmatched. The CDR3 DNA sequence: TGTGCCAGCAGCTTAACCGGGACAGGGAATTCACCCCTCCACTTT. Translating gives CASSLTGTGNSPLHF.

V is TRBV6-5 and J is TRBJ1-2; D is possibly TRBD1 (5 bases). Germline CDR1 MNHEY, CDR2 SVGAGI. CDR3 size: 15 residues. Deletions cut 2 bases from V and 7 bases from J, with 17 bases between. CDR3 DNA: TGTGCCAGCAGTTACGGGGCAGGGTCGCTTCGTGGCTACACCTTC. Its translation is CASSYGAGSLRGYTF.

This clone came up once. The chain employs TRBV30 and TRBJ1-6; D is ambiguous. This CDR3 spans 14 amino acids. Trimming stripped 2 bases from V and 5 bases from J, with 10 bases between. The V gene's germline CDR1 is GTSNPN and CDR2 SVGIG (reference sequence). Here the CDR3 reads CAWSPVRNNSPLHF. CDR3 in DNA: TGTGCCTGGAGTCCTGTGAGGAATAATTCACCCCTCCACTTT.

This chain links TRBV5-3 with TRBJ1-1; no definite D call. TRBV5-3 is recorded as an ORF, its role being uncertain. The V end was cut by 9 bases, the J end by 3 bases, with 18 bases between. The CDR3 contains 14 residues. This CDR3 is CAIPHEDLDTEAFF. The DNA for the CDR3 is TGTGCCATCCCGCACGAGGACTTAGACACTGAAGCTTTCTTT.

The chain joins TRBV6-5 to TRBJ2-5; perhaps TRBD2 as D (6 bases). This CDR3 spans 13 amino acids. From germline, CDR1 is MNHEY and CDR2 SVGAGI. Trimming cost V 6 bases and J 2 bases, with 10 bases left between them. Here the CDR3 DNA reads TGTGCCAGCAGCTCGGGACTGCAAGAGACCCAGTACTTC. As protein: CASSSGLQETQYF.

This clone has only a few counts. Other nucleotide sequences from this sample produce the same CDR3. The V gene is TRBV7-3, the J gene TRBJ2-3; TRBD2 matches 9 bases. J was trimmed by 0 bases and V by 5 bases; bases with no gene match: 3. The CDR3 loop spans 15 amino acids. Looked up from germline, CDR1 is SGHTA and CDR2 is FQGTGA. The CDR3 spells CASSRSGGSTDTQYF. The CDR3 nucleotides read TGTGCCAGCAGCCGTAGCGGGGGTAGCACAGATACGCAGTATTTT.

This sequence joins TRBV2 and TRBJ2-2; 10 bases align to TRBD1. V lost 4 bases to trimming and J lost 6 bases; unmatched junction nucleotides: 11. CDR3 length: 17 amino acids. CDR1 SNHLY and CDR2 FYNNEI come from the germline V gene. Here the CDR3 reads CASSGGLGQGKAGELFF. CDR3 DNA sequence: TGTGCCAGCAGTGGGGGCCTGGGACAGGGGAAAGCCGGGGAGCTGTTTTTT.

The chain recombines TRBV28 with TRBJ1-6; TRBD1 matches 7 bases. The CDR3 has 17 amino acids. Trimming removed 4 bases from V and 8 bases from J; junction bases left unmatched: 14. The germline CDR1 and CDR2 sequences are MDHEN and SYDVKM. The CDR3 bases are TGTGCCAGCAGTTCCCGGGACAGCGGCCTTTGGGATTCACCCCTCCACTTT. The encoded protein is CASSSRDSGLWDSPLHF.

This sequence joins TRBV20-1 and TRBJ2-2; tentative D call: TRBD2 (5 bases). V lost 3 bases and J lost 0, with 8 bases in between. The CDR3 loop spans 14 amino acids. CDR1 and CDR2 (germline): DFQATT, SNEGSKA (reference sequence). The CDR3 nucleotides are TGCAGTGCTAGTCGAGCGGCGAACACCGGGGAGCTGTTTTTT. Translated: CSASRAANTGELFF.

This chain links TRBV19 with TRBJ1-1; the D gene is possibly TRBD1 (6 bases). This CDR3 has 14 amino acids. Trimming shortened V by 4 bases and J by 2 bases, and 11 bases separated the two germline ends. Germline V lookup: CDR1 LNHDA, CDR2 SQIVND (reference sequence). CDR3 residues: CASSTLQGNTEAFF. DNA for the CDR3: TGTGCCAGTAGTACCCTACAGGGAAACACTGAAGCTTTCTTT.

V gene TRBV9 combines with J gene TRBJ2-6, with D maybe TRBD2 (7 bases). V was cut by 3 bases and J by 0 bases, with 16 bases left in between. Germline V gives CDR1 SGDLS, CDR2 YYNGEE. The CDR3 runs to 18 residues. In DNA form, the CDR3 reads TGTGCCAGCAGCGAGGGAGGGGTACAGGGCTCTGGGGCCAACGTCCTGACTTTC. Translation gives CASSEGGVQGSGANVLTF.

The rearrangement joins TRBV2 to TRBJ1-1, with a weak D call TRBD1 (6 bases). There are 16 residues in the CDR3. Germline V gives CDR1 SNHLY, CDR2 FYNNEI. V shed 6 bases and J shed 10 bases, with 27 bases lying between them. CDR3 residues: CASRAAVGGHYIAAFF. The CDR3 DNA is TGTGCCAGCAGGGCGGCTGTGGGGGGGCATTATATCGCAGCTTTCTTT.

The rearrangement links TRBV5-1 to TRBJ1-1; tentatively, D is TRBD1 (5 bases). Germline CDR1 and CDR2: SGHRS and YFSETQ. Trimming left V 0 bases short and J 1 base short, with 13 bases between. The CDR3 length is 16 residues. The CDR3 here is CASSLAGAGPNTEAFF. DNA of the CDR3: TGCGCCAGCAGCTTGGCCGGGGCGGGGCCGAACACTGAAGCTTTCTTT.